This T cell receptor (beta chain) was identified in a study of technical replicates of blood from a handful of donors. Libraries were prepared by immunoSEQ multiplex PCR; TCRdb keeps only in-frame clonotypes and omits some of them. The sample shows some 83,000 clones, roughly 92% of them seen only once. The sequence was obtained from a human donor in good health. The sample was T cells isolated from PBMCs.

Here the CDR3 reads CASSSPGQGWSEAFF. CDR3 DNA sequence: TGTGCCAGCAGTTCTCCGGGACAGGGATGGTCTGAAGCTTTCTTT. The V and J genes are TRBV6-5 and TRBJ1-1, with 9 bases matching TRBD1. Germline CDR1 is MNHEY and CDR2 is SVGAGI. Unmatched junction bases numbered 9, after V lost 4 bases and J lost 6 bases. The CDR3 totals 15 residues.